This passage covers 13 T cell receptor beta chains from one sample sequenced in a study of cytomegalovirus exposure and HLA in healthy donors. The study ran its PCR with 60 Vbeta and 13 Jbeta primers. Method: immunoSEQ multiplex PCR; TCRdb's copy keeps in-frame clones and lacks some. The repertoire holds tens of thousands of clones, with over 65% as singletons. Sequencing was carried out using PBMCs. Receptor source: a woman in her thirties or forties in good health and CMV-seropositive.

This clone was seen more than once but under ten times. This sequence joins TRBV5-4 and TRBJ2-7, with a weak D call TRBD1 (5 bases). From germline, CDR1 is SGHNT and CDR2 YYREEE (reference sequence). V was trimmed by 0 bases and J by 4 bases, leaving 14 bases between them. The CDR3 runs 15 residues. CDR3 DNA: TGTGCCAGCAGCTTGGAAGTGGACACCCCATACGAGCAGTACTTC. This codes for CASSLEVDTPYEQYF. Drawing the rest from reference TRBV5-4 and TRBJ2-7, the complete variable domain is ETGVTQSPTHLIKTRGQQVTLRCSSQSGHNTVSWYQQALGQGPQFIFQYYREEENGRGNFPPRFSGLQFPNYSSELNVNALELDDSALYLCASSLEVDTPYEQYFGPGTRLTVT.

This chain connects TRBV5-6 to TRBJ2-1; 10 bases agree with TRBD1. Germline assignment: CDR1 SGHDT and CDR2 YYEEEE. The CDR3 contains 19 residues. Trimming at V came to 4 bases and at J to 2 bases, leaving 15 bases not matched to a gene. CDR3 residues: CASSAEPGQGIKAYNEQFF. CDR3 nucleotides: TGTGCCAGCAGCGCCGAACCGGGACAGGGGATTAAAGCCTACAATGAGCAGTTCTTC.

This chain connects TRBV7-8 to TRBJ2-5; no reliable D call. This CDR3 has 14 amino acids. The V end was cut by 0 bases, the J end by 4 bases, with 9 bases between. CDR1 and CDR2 (germline): SGHVS, FQNEAQ. The CDR3 DNA reads as TGTGCCAGCAGCTTAGCGTCACAACGAGAGACCCAGTACTTC. Translating gives CASSLASQRETQYF.

The chain combines TRBV11-2 with TRBJ2-7; the match to TRBD1 covers 10 bases. V lost 5 bases to trimming and J lost 4 bases; unmatched junction nucleotides: 5. CDR3 length: 14 amino acids. Germline-derived CDR1 and CDR2 are SGHAT and FQNNGV. Written as DNA, the CDR3 is TGTGCCAGCAGCCCCGGGACAGGGGCGTACGAGCAGTACTTC. It specifies CASSPGTGAYEQYF.

This rearrangement joins TRBV28 to TRBJ2-7, with TRBD2 matching over 8 bases. Unmatched junction bases numbered 9, after V lost 8 bases and J lost 0 bases. Germline V gene sequence: CDR1 MDHEN, CDR2 SYDVKM. CDR3 size: 15 residues. CDR3 amino acids: CASVTSGKISYEQYF. CDR3 nucleotides: TGTGCCAGCGTAACTAGCGGAAAGATCTCCTACGAGCAGTACTTC.

This clone turned up a few times. The genes are TRBV4-3 and TRBJ1-2, with D unresolved. V was shortened by 3 bases and J by 3 bases, with 11 bases between the two germline ends. In germline, CDR1 is LGHNA, CDR2 YSLEER. The CDR3 spans 14 residues. The CDR3 DNA reads TGCGCCAGCAGCCAGGCGGTCTACGACTATGGCTACACCTTC. Encoded protein: CASSQAVYDYGYTF.

This clone appeared a few times. V and J are TRBV5-1 and TRBJ2-2; no clear D gene. Germline CDR1 reads SGHRS; CDR2 reads YFSETQ. V was cut by 4 bases and J by 1 base, with 11 bases left in between. CDR3 length: 15 residues. CDR3 loop: CASSLPPGNTGELFF. CDR3 DNA sequence: TGCGCCAGCAGCCTGCCCCCGGGGAACACCGGGGAGCTGTTTTTT.

The rearrangement links TRBV6-1 to TRBJ2-7, with 7 bases that match TRBD2. V dropped 0 bases and J dropped 3; count of bases not matched to a gene: 5. The CDR3 has 15 amino acids. The germline gives CDR1 MNHNS, CDR2 SASEGT. The CDR3 DNA follows: TGTGCCAGCAGTGAAGCAACAGCGGGGAACTACGAGCAGTACTTC. It is translated as CASSEATAGNYEQYF.

The chain has TRBV5-1 and TRBJ1-4; D is possibly TRBD1 (6 bases). The CDR3 is made up of 14 amino acids. Trimming cost V 4 bases and J 2 bases, with 9 bases left between them. CDR1 is SGHRS, CDR2 YFSETQ, per germline. CDR3 in amino acids: CASSIQGTNEKLFF. For the CDR3, the DNA is TGCGCCAGCAGCATCCAGGGGACTAATGAAAAACTGTTTTTT. Full variable domain (rest looked up from reference TRBV5-1 and TRBJ1-4): KAGVTQTPRYLIKTRGQQVTLSCSPISGHRSVSWYQQTPGQGLQFLFEYFSETQRNKGNFPGRFSGRQFSNSRSEMNVSTLELGDSALYLCASSIQGTNEKLFFGSGTQLSVL.

The chain has TRBV14 and TRBJ2-1; tentative D call: TRBD2 (5 bases). Germline CDR1 and CDR2: SGHDN and FVKESK. The CDR3 has 13 amino acids. V was pared by 4 bases and J by 2 bases, with 6 bases between. The CDR3, as DNA: TGTGCCAGCAGCCGAGCGGCCTACAATGAGCAGTTCTTC. Translation gives CASSRAAYNEQFF. Filled out from reference TRBV14 and TRBJ2-1, the complete variable domain reads EAGVTQFPSHSVIEKGQTVTLRCDPISGHDNLYWYRRVMGKEIKFLLHFVKESKQDESGMPNNRFLAERTGGTYSTLKVQPAELEDSGVYFCASSRAAYNEQFFGPGTRLTVL.

The chain combines TRBV27 with TRBJ2-6; TRBD1 might be the D (6 bases). Germline CDR1 MNHEY, CDR2 SMNVEV (reference sequence). V shed 6 bases and J shed 6 bases, with 9 bases lying between them. The CDR3 runs 13 residues. CDR3 amino acids: CASRMGQANVLTF. The CDR3 region has the DNA TGTGCCAGCAGAATGGGACAGGCCAACGTCCTGACTTTC.

The V call is TRBV27, the J call TRBJ1-4; TRBD1 matches 8 bases. V gave up 5 bases and J gave up 7 bases; unmatched junction bases: 9. Germline CDR1 reads MNHEY; CDR2 reads SMNVEV (reference sequence). The CDR3 contains 15 residues. CDR3 in DNA: TGTGCCAGCAGTAGCCGGACAGGGCCCTTTGAAAAACTGTTTTTT. As protein: CASSSRTGPFEKLFF.

This chain uses TRBV27 with TRBJ2-7, with TRBD1 as a possible D gene (6 bases). CDR1 is MNHEY and CDR2 is SMNVEV in the germline V gene (reference sequence). The CDR3 sequence is 17 residues long. Trimming took 0 bases from V and 3 from J, leaving 18 bases between them. CDR3 in amino acids: CASSLSRQGKGSYEQYF. CDR3 DNA: TGTGCCAGCAGTTTATCGCGGCAGGGGAAAGGGAGCTACGAGCAGTACTTC.